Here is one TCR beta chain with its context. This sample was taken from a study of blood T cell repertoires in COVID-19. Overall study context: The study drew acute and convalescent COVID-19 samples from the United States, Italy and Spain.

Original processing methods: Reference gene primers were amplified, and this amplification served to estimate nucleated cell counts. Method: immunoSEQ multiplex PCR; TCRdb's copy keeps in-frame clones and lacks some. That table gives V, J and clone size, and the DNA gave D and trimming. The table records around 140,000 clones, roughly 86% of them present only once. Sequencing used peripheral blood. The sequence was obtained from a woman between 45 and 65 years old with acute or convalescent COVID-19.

CDR3 loop: CASSQDWGTASGRYNEQFF. CDR3 DNA: TGTGCCAGCAGCCAAGATTGGGGGACCGCGAGCGGGAGATACAATGAGCAGTTCTTC. The chain links TRBV3-1 (or the pseudogene TRBV3-2) to TRBJ2-1; 8 bases align to TRBD2. There are 19 residues in the CDR3. Germline V gene data show CDR1 as LGHDT and CDR2 as YNNKEL (reference sequence). The V segment lost 0 bases and the J segment 4 bases; nucleotides outside the gene matches: 14.